The rows below give T cell receptor beta chains drawn from one sample of a study of identical twins. MiXCR was run by TCRdb on the 5' RACE reads, yielding one entry per CDR3 protein. The sample consists of around 1.7 million distinct CDR3 sequences, roughly a third of them appearing once. Input material: cord blood. These TCRs come from a newborn girl in good health. Both conserved end residues are part of each CDR3. Each record gives: CDR3 DNA, CDR3 protein, J gene, D gene, clone size, V gene. The D gene is left open where the match is weak. Clone size, where shown, is once, few, many, or a class for clones that have expanded.

TGTGCCAGCAGCTCCGAGCAGGGAAGCGGGCATAATCCACCCCTCCACTTT,CASSSEQGSGHNPPLHF,TRBJ1-6,-,-,TRBV7-6
TGCAGTGCTCGACAGGGGTTGGGCAATGAGCAGTACTTC,CSARQGLGNEQYF,TRBJ2-5,TRBD1,once,TRBV20-1
TGTGCCAGCAGCCTTAGGACAGGGTTTAACCACGAGCAGTACTTC,CASSLRTGFNHEQYF,TRBJ2-7,TRBD1,once,TRBV2
TGTGCCAGCAGCCAAGATCTGCTGATCTCTGGAAACACCATATATTTT,CASSQDLLISGNTIYF,TRBJ1-3,-,-,TRBV3-1
TGCAGTGCTTCGAGGACTAGGGGGGCCTACGAGCAGTACTTC,CSASRTRGAYEQYF,TRBJ2-7,-,-,TRBV20-1
TGTGCCAGCAGCCAACCCAGGGGGAGAGAAAAGGGCTACACCTTC,CASSQPRGREKGYTF,TRBJ1-2,TRBD1,few,TRBV11-2
TGTGCCAGCAGCCCGACCCGGGACAGGGGAGGCAATCAGCCCCAGCATTTT,CASSPTRDRGGNQPQHF,TRBJ1-5,TRBD1,-,TRBV12-3/TRBV12-4
TGTGCCAGCAGTTACTCTCTCCGGGACCAGAACACTGAAGCTTTCTTT,CASSYSLRDQNTEAFF,TRBJ1-1,-,once,TRBV6-2/TRBV6-3
TGTGCCAGCAGCCACGACTATATCTCCTACGAGCAGTACTTC,CASSHDYISYEQYF,TRBJ2-7,-,few,TRBV7-2
TGTGCCATCAGCGGACAGCCCTACGAGCAGTACTTC,CAISGQPYEQYF,TRBJ2-7,-,many,TRBV10-3
TGTGCCAGCAGCCCCCGAGCTGTGTTAGGGTACTACAATGAGCAGTTCTTC,CASSPRAVLGYYNEQFF,TRBJ2-1,-,-,TRBV11-2
TGCAGCGGTTCGTCCTCAGGGTTTGGCTACACCTTC,CSGSSSGFGYTF,TRBJ1-2,-,few,TRBV29-1
TGTGCCAGCTCACCAGGTCCAGGTTATAGCAATCAGCCCCAGCATTTT,CASSPGPGYSNQPQHF,TRBJ1-5,-,-,TRBV18
TGTGCCATCAGTGAGGGGACAGACAATCAGCCCCAGCATTTT,CAISEGTDNQPQHF,TRBJ1-5,TRBD1,few,TRBV10-3
TGCGCCAGCAGCCGTCCCACCCGGGACCAGCCCCAGCATTTT,CASSRPTRDQPQHF,TRBJ1-5,-,-,TRBV5-1
TGCAGTGCTATAATCGGCGGGGGGGAGGATACGCAGTATTTT,CSAIIGGGEDTQYF,TRBJ2-3,TRBD2,-,TRBV20-1
TGTGCCAGCAATGAAGGGGCTAGCGGGAGGCATGAGCAGTTCTTC,CASNEGASGRHEQFF,TRBJ2-1,TRBD2,-,TRBV3-1
TGCAGTGCAAGCCTAGCCCAGGACTACGAGCAGTACTTC,CSASLAQDYEQYF,TRBJ2-7,-,few,TRBV20-1
TGCGCCAGCAGCCAAGATTCGACTAGCGGGAGAGACGAGCAGTACTTC,CASSQDSTSGRDEQYF,TRBJ2-7,TRBD2,-,TRBV4-3
TGTGCCAGCAGCGGACCTCGGGCAGTAAGCTCCTACGAGCAGTACTTC,CASSGPRAVSSYEQYF,TRBJ2-7,-,-,TRBV7-6